This TCR beta chain was recorded in a study of cytomegalovirus exposure and HLA in healthy donors. Study findings and constraints: Later on, an analysis tied around 17,000 TCR beta sequences to HLA alleles at 0.05 false discovery rate. Cytomegalovirus-associated TCR beta chains were listed, numbering 150 to 200.

This clone was picked up a small number of times. What it recognizes is unknown. In the PCR, 60 Vbeta and 13 Jbeta primers were used. Clones were read by immunoSEQ multiplex PCR, and TCRdb kept only the in-frame ones, dropping some. The data show about 130,000 clones, with 74% seen just once and more than 3.5% held by the top ten. Germline CDR1 is MNHEY and CDR2 is SMNVEV (reference sequence). The length of the CDR3 is 15 residues. V was cut by 8 bases and J by 0 bases, with 14 bases left in between. The material sequenced was PBMCs. This rearrangement joins TRBV27 to TRBJ1-5; the D gene is possibly TRBD1 (5 bases). The receptor was derived from a man between 18 and 35 years old in good health and CMV-seropositive. The CDR3 loop reads CASSPTGISNQPQHF. CDR3 DNA: TGTGCCAGCTCCCCCACAGGTATTAGCAATCAGCCCCAGCATTTT.